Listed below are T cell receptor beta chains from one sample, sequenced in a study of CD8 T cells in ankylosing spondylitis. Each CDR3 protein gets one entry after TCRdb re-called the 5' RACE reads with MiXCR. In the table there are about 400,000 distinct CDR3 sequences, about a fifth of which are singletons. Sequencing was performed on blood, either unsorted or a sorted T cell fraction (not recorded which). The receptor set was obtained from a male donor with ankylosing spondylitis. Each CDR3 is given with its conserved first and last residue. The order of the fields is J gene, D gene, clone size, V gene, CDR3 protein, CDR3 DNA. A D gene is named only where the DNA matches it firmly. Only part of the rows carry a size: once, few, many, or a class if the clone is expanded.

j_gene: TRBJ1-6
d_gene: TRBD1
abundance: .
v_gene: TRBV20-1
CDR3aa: CSARVYRGLNSPLHF
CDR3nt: TGCAGTGCTAGAGTCTACAGGGGGCTCAATTCACCCCTCCACTTT

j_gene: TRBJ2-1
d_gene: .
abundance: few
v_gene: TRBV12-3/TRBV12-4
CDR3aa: CASTDVHNEQFF
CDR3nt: TGTGCCAGCACCGACGTACACAATGAGCAGTTCTTC

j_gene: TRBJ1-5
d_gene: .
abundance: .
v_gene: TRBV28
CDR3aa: CASSLTSDNQPQHF
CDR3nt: TGTGCCAGCAGTTTAACCTCTGACAATCAGCCCCAGCATTTT

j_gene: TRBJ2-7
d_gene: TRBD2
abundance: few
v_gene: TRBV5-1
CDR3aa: CASTREGPYEQYF
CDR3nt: TGCGCCAGCACCCGGGAGGGCCCCTACGAGCAGTACTTC

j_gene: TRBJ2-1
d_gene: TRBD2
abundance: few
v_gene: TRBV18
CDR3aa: CASSPGTSGSPRNEQFF
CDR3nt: TGTGCCAGCTCTCCGGGGACTAGCGGGAGTCCCCGCAATGAGCAGTTCTTC

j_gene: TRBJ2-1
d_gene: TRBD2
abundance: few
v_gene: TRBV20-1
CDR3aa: CSAGTSGRTSSYNEQFF
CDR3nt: TGCAGTGCTGGGACTAGCGGGAGGACCAGCTCCTACAATGAGCAGTTCTTC

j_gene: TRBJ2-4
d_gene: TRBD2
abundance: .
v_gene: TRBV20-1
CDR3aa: CSARDRPSGSALNIQYF
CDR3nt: TGCAGTGCTAGAGATCGGCCTAGCGGGAGTGCGTTGAACATTCAGTACTTC

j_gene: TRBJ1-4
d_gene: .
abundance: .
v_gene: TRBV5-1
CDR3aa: CASSLGTGAREEKLFF
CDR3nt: TGCGCCAGCAGCTTGGGTACCGGGGCGAGGGAAGAAAAACTGTTTTTT

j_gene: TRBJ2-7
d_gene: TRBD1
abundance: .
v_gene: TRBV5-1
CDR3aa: CASSLVPGGPYEQYF
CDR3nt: TGCGCCAGCAGCTTGGTCCCAGGGGGCCCCTACGAGCAGTACTTC

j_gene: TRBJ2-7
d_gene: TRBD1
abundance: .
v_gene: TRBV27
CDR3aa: CASQPLDRVNEQYF
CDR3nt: TGTGCCAGCCAACCACTCGACAGGGTTAACGAGCAGTACTTC

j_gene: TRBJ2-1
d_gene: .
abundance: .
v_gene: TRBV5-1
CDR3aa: CASSLGSGSSYEQFF
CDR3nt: TGCGCCAGCAGCTTGGGTAGCGGTTCATCCTATGAGCAGTTCTTC

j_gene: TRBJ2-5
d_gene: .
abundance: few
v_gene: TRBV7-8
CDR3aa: CASSLNRGTAQETQYF
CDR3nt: TGTGCCAGCAGCCTAAACCGAGGGACCGCACAAGAGACCCAGTACTTC

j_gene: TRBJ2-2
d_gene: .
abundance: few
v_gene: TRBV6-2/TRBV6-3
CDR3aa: CASSYSGASNTGELFF
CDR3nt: TGTGCCAGCAGTTACTCAGGGGCGTCCAACACCGGGGAGCTGTTTTTT

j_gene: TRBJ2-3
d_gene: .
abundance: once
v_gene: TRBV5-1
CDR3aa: CASSSRQASTDTQYF
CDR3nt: TGCGCCAGCAGCTCTCGACAGGCGAGCACAGATACGCAGTATTTT

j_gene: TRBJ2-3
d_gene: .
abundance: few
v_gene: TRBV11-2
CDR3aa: CASSFGGRDTQYF
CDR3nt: TGTGCCAGCAGCTTTGGGGGCCGGGATACGCAGTATTTT

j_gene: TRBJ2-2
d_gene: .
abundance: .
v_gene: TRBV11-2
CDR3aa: CASSLGDFNTGELFF
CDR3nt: TGTGCCAGCAGCTTAGGGGACTTTAACACCGGGGAGCTGTTTTTT

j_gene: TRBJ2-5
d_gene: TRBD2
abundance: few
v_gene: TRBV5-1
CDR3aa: CASSLTASGPTKETQYF
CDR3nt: TGCGCCAGCAGCTTAACGGCTAGCGGGCCCACAAAAGAGACCCAGTACTTC

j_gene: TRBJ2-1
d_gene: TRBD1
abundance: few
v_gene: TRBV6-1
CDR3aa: CASRTTGTGKHNEQFF
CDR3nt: TGTGCCAGCAGAACGACCGGGACAGGGAAGCACAATGAGCAGTTCTTC

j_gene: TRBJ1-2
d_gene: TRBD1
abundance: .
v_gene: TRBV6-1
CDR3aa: CASNEQGSPVYGYTF
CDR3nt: TGTGCCAGCAATGAACAGGGGTCGCCGGTCTATGGCTACACCTTC

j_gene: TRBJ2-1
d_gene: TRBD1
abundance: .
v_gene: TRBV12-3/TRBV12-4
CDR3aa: CASSTGAAAYNEQFF
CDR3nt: TGTGCCAGCAGTACAGGGGCTGCGGCTTACAATGAGCAGTTCTTC

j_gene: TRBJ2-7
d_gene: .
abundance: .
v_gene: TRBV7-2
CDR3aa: CASSSLLYEQYF
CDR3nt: TGTGCCAGCAGCTCCCTGTTGTACGAGCAGTACTTC

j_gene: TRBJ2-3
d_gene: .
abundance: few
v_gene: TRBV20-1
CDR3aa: CSASRGVPDTQYF
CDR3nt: TGCAGTGCTAGTCGCGGAGTTCCAGATACGCAGTATTTT

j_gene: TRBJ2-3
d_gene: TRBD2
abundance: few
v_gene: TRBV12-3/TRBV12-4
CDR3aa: CASSLGREVSTDTQYF
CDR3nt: TGTGCCAGCAGTTTAGGGCGGGAGGTCAGCACAGATACGCAGTATTTT

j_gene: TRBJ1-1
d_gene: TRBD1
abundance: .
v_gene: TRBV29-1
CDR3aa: CSVTGQVGTEAFF
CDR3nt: TGCAGCGTTACAGGACAGGTCGGCACTGAAGCTTTCTTT

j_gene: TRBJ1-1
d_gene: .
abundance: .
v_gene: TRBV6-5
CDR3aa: CASSFAAGEAFF
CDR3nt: TGTGCCAGCAGTTTCGCCGCGGGAGAAGCTTTCTTT

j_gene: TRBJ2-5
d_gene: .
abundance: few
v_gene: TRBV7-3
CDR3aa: CASSLSNQETQYF
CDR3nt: TGTGCCAGCAGCTTGTCGAATCAGGAGACCCAGTACTTC

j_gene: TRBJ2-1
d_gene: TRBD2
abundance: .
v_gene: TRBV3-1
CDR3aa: CASSLRGSRNEQFF
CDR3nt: TGTGCCAGCAGCTTGCGGGGGTCCCGCAATGAGCAGTTCTTC

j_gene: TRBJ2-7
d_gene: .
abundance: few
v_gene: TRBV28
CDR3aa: CASSLTGFTSYEQYF
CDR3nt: TGTGCCAGCAGTCTTACAGGGTTCACCTCCTACGAGCAGTACTTC

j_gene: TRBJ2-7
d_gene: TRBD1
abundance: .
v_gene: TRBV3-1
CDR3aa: CASSLQGAGDEQYF
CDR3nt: TGTGCCAGCAGCCTGCAGGGGGCCGGAGACGAGCAGTACTTC

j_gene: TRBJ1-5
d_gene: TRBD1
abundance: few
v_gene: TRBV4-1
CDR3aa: CASSPRQGASQPQHF
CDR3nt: TGCGCCAGCAGCCCCCGCCAGGGGGCAAGTCAGCCCCAGCATTTT

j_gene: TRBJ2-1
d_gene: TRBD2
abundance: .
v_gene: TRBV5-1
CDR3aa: CASSLGVAGGYNEQFF
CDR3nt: TGCGCCAGCAGCCTCGGGGTAGCGGGAGGCTACAATGAGCAGTTCTTC

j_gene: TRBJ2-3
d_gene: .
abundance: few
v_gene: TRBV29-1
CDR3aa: CSAHGQHSSDTQYF
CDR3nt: TGCAGCGCCCATGGACAGCACAGTTCAGATACGCAGTATTTT

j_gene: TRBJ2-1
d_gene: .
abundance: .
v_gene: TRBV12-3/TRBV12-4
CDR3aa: CASSLIRYNEQFF
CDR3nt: TGTGCCAGCAGTTTAATCAGGTATAATGAGCAGTTCTTC

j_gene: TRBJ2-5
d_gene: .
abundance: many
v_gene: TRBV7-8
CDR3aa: CASSLAGRETQYF
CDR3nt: TGTGCCAGCAGCTTAGCGGGCAGGGAGACCCAGTACTTC

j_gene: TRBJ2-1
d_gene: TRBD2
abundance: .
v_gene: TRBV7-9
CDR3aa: CASSLVGGRADNEQFF
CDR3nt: TGTGCCAGCAGCTTAGTCGGTGGGAGGGCGGACAATGAGCAGTTCTTC

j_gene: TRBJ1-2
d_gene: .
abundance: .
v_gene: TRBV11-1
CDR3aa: CASSLDSQTYGYTF
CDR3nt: TGTGCCAGCAGCCTCGACAGCCAGACCTATGGCTACACCTTC

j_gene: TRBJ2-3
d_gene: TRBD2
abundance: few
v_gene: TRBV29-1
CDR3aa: CSAPIAGGSTDTQYF
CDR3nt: TGCAGCGCTCCGATAGCGGGAGGAAGCACAGATACGCAGTATTTT

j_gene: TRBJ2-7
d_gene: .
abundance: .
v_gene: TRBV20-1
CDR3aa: CSARAGYEQYF
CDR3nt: TGCAGTGCTAGAGCGGGCTACGAGCAGTACTTC

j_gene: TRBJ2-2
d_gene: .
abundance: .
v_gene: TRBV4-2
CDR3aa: CASSQDRRAGNTGELFF
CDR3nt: TGTGCCAGCAGCCAAGATCGTAGGGCAGGGAACACCGGGGAGCTGTTTTTT

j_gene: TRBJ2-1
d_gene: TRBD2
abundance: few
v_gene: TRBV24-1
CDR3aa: CATSGPGTTLDNEQFF
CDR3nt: TGTGCCACCAGTGGTCCCGGGACTACCCTCGACAATGAGCAGTTCTTC

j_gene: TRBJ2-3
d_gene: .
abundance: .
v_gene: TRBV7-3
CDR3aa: CASSLNLAEGADTQYF
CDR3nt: TGTGCCAGCAGCTTAAATTTAGCGGAAGGGGCAGATACGCAGTATTTT